This T cell receptor (beta chain) was sequenced during a study of Graves' ophthalmopathy and Graves' hyperthyroidism. RNA served as the template for amplifying TCR beta CDR3 regions. HTBI primers primed a first-round RT-PCR, and a second-round multiplex PCR followed. Each CDR3 protein gets one entry after TCRdb re-called the multiplex PCR reads with MiXCR. The data hold 350,000 to 450,000 distinct CDR3 sequences, with under 25% observed a single time. About this clonotype itself: Its specificity is not known.

The study excluded patients with other autoimmune diseases, uncontrolled infections, pregnancy or lactation. General study points: Detection in blood was also observed for most expanded thyroid clonotypes above 0.001 frequency. The model predicted progression of ophthalmopathy with a sensitivity of about 70%, and its specificity was about 73%. A classifier, a 13-signature model, separated ophthalmopathy from stable hyperthyroidism with about 88% sensitivity and about 81% specificity.

V lost 5 bases and J lost 0, with 17 bases in between. Germline lookup yields CDR1 SGHTA and CDR2 FQGNSA. The CDR3 has 18 amino acids. This chain connects TRBV7-2 to TRBJ1-6; D may be TRBD1 (5 bases). The sample taken for sequencing was peripheral blood. The clonotype originates from a woman aged 18-29 years with stable Graves' hyperthyroidism. CDR3 bases: TGTGCCAGCAGCCCATCCACCAACAGGATCTCCTATAATTCACCCCTCCACTTT. It codes for CASSPSTNRISYNSPLHF. Full variable domain (remainder filled in from reference TRBV7-2 and TRBJ1-6): GAGVSQSPSNKVTEKGKDVELRCDPISGHTALYWYRQSLGQGLEFLIYFQGNSAPDKSGLPSDRFSAERTGGSVSTLTIQRTQQEDSAVYLCASSPSTNRISYNSPLHFGNGTRLTVT.